This T cell receptor (beta chain) was sequenced for a study of beta chain features in type 1 diabetes (dated by TCRdb to between 2017 and 2018). Regarding the study in general: Mean age, gender distribution, total cell number and subset yield did not differ between patients and healthy donors. A total of 107,917,701 sorted cells were examined across all samples, and the number of cells per subset was strongly correlated with RNA yield. In the study, recently diagnosed type 1 diabetes patients and matched healthy donors were compared on the TCRB repertoires of their sorted circulating CD4+ T cell subsets. Regulatory and stem cell-like memory subsets were obtained from only 8 patients and roughly 8 healthy donors, while naive and central memory subsets were obtained from all 30 or so donors.

This clone was observed a few times. Its antigen remains undetermined. The input lacks base qualities; no much larger clone sits a single base away. Each donor gave one peripheral blood draw, averaging approximately 0.11 L, which was collected into heparinised tubes. Naive, central memory, regulatory and stem cell-like memory CD4+ T cells were sorted on a BD FACSAria II using a panel including CD45RO, CCR7, CD25, CD127, CD95 and CD27. All sorted populations exceeded 95% purity. Right away, PBMCs were isolated by Lymphoprep density gradient centrifugation and were stained directly, with no culture step. To minimize batch effects, samples were stained and sorted in pairs, one healthy donor with one patient per experiment. All of the isolated RNA was reverse transcribed with the High Capacity cDNA Reverse Transcription Kit, so expressed TCRB transcripts were sequenced. Naive, central memory and regulatory T cell samples underwent deep immunoSEQ sequencing, averaging approximately 3.5 million total reads per sample. Sorted cells were lysed in RLT buffer and RNA was extracted with DNase-treated RNeasy Micro or Mini kits, depending on cell number. To prevent cross-contamination, each cell subset was processed individually, whereas patient and healthy donor samples were processed jointly. The immunoSEQ multiplex PCR was used to amplify TCRB sequences from cDNA, generating 87-bp fragments that spanned the CDR3 region. Amplicons were sequenced on the Illumina HiSeq platform. The original pipeline was this. PCR bias was corrected computationally using synthetic template baselines, and reads within Hamming distance 2 were collapsed, with unmergeable singletons discarded. By aligning reads against IMGT, V, D and J genes, CDR3 length, and insertions or deletions at six rearrangement sites were assigned. Clonotype counts were normalized to sorted cell number within each subset before computing true diversity and Gini coefficients with the tcR R package. The overlap coefficient, calculated on TCRB nucleotide sequences, was used to quantify repertoire sharing. Imported from immuneACCESS, the table was reduced by TCRdb to in-frame sequences with V and J called. These copies leave out some clones; in studies compared against another copy, an unresolved V gene accounts for under half, and the cause of the remainder is not known. D and trimming come from the DNA, and the V and J calls and clone size come from that table. For this sample there are about 160,000 clones; approximately 8.7% appear just once. The ten largest clones capture 0.7% of the sample.

The full study reports these points: Naive, central memory and regulatory TCRB repertoires appeared to be more alike among patients than among healthy donors. Sequencing cDNA rather than genomic DNA could over-represent highly expressing activated cells, although activation and CD3 levels did not differ between groups. At VDJ recombination sites, patients with type 1 diabetes made fewer insertions and deleted more nucleotides, a pattern implying thymic rearrangement abnormalities. Because small numbers of individuals were included in the HLA sub-analyses, any influence of HLA type on TCRB rearrangement was left unresolved. Type 1 diabetes patients showed a moderate but significant shortening of TCRB CDR3 length in all four CD4+ subsets. Shorter templates might have been favored by PCR, but patient and control samples were amplified and corrected together, so both groups would have been affected equally by any skew.

Reading from cysteine to phenylalanine, the CDR3 counts 18 amino acids. The sequence is cut down to CDR3 DNA, 54 bases in frame from base 1. Trimming removed 3 bases from V and 5 bases from J; the gene matches leave 16 bases unexplained. The germline V gene sets CDR1 to SQVTM and CDR2 to ANQGSEA. The clonotype originates from a young woman with type 1 diabetes. The rearranged segments are TRBV29-1 and TRBJ2-5, and TRBD2 matches 12 of the central bases. Sequenced material: central memory CD4+ T cells from blood. The encoded CDR3 is CSVDKTTSGRTPSETQYF. The bases are TGCAGCGTTGATAAAACGACTAGCGGGAGAACCCCCTCGGAGACCCAGTACTTC.